The 14 T cell receptor beta chains in this list originate from one sample, sequenced in a study of cytomegalovirus exposure and HLA in healthy donors. Vbeta (60) and Jbeta (13) primers were used in the PCR. Sequencing used immunoSEQ multiplex PCR; TCRdb keeps in-frame clones, though not all of them. The sample yields some 110,000 clones, about two thirds seen once. Material for sequencing was PBMCs. Receptors originate from a boy aged 10-17 years in good health and CMV-seronegative.

Notes on this clone: Additional DNA sequences in this sample encode the identical CDR3. The chain joins TRBV6-1 to TRBJ2-7; TRBD2 aligns across 7 bases. Per the germline V gene, CDR1 is MNHNS and CDR2 is SASEGT. After removal of 4 bases from V and 0 bases from J, the junction contained 3 bases not matched to a gene. This CDR3 is 14 amino acids long. CDR3 loop: CASSGRGSSYEQYF. Written as DNA, the CDR3 is TGTGCCAGCAGTGGCCGCGGGAGCTCCTACGAGCAGTACTTC.

This chain joins TRBV25-1 and TRBJ1-1, with D possibly being TRBD1 (5 bases). Trimming removed 3 bases from V and 0 bases from J, with 5 bases in between. CDR1 MGHDK and CDR2 SYGVNS come from the germline V gene. The CDR3 consists of 13 residues. For the CDR3, the DNA is TGTGCCAGCAGTGACAGGGTGAACACTGAAGCTTTCTTT. Translation gives CASSDRVNTEAFF.

This chain joins TRBV29-1 and TRBJ2-5; TRBD1 aligns across 8 bases. This CDR3 region has 12 residues. The trim removed 5 bases at V and 5 bases at J, leaving 4 bases unmatched. Germline assignment: CDR1 SQVTM and CDR2 ANQGSEA. The CDR3 sequence: CSVQGAGETQYF. CDR3 sequence (DNA): TGCAGCGTTCAGGGGGCCGGGGAGACCCAGTACTTC.

CDR3 coding DNA: TGCGCCAGCAGCTTGGGGCTGGCTAGCACAGATACGCAGTATTTT. This codes for CASSLGLASTDTQYF. The chain couples TRBV5-1 to TRBJ2-3; D not certain. Germline CDR1 SGHRS, CDR2 YFSETQ. The ends were cut back, 0 bases at V and 0 bases at J, with 8 bases in the middle. There are 15 residues in the CDR3. Complete variable domain (other parts from reference TRBV5-1 and TRBJ2-3): KAGVTQTPRYLIKTRGQQVTLSCSPISGHRSVSWYQQTPGQGLQFLFEYFSETQRNKGNFPGRFSGRQFSNSRSEMNVSTLELGDSALYLCASSLGLASTDTQYFGPGTRLTVL.

The gene calls are TRBV5-1 and TRBJ2-1; 7 bases fit TRBD2. The length of the CDR3 is 16 residues. Germline V gene lookup returns CDR1 SGHRS and CDR2 YFSETQ. Losses at the gene ends were 0 bases for V and 0 bases for J; bases not matched to a gene: 3. The CDR3 region is CASSLGGGSSYNEQFF. For the CDR3, the DNA is TGCGCCAGCAGCTTGGGGGGCGGGAGCTCCTACAATGAGCAGTTCTTC.

This chain joins TRBV7-3 and TRBJ2-4; D is perhaps TRBD1 (5 bases). The V and J ends lost 1 base and 7 bases respectively, with 8 bases between them. This CDR3 contains 13 residues. Germline loops: CDR1 SGHTA, CDR2 FQGTGA. The CDR3 region has the DNA TGTGCCAGCAGCTTAATTAGACAGAACATTCAGTACTTC. Amino acid sequence: CASSLIRQNIQYF.

This rearrangement joins TRBV28 to TRBJ2-1; a weak D match, TRBD2 (6 bases). CDR3 length: 11 amino acids. The germline V gene encodes CDR1 MDHEN and CDR2 SYDVKM. Trimming shortened V by 7 bases and J by 8 bases, and 9 bases separated the two germline ends. This CDR3 is CASTGEHEQFF. The CDR3, as DNA: TGTGCCAGCACGGGGGAACATGAGCAGTTCTTC.

This clone was observed a single time. Here the CDR3 omits its conserved ending phenylalanine or tryptophan, so a read error is the likely source. This chain links TRBV7-2 with TRBJ2-7, with D possibly TRBD1 on 6 matching bases. Trimming left V 0 bases short and J 5 bases short, with 11 bases between. CDR1 and CDR2 from the germline V gene are SGHTA and FQGNSA. This CDR3 region has 14 residues. CDR3 DNA: TGTGCCAGCAGCTTAGCCTGGACAGTCCACGAGCAGTACCTC. Translation gives CASSLAWTVHEQYL.

V and J are TRBV25-1 and TRBJ2-1; TRBD1 might be the D (5 bases). Germline-derived CDR1 and CDR2 are MGHDK and SYGVNS. This CDR3 region has 15 residues. V was clipped by 2 bases and J by 5 bases, with 13 bases between them. CDR3 DNA: TGTGCCAGCAGTGAACCAGAACAGGTTAACAATGAGCAGTTCTTC. Amino acid sequence: CASSEPEQVNNEQFF.

The rearrangement joins TRBV5-1 to TRBJ2-7, with 7 bases matching TRBD2. V trimming: 1 base; J trimming: 2 bases; junction bases outside the gene matches: 3. This CDR3 has 14 residues. CDR1 SGHRS and CDR2 YFSETQ come from the germline V gene. CDR3: CASSLSGLTYEQYF. For the CDR3, the DNA is TGCGCCAGCAGCTTGTCGGGACTAACCTACGAGCAGTACTTC.

The chain has TRBV6-5 and TRBJ2-7; 12 bases agree with TRBD2. Germline V gene sequence: CDR1 MNHEY, CDR2 SVGAGI. After removal of 6 bases from V and 7 bases from J, the junction contained 7 bases not matched to a gene. There are 14 residues in the CDR3. The CDR3, as DNA: TGTGCCAGCAGGCGACTAGCGGGGGACGGGGAGCAGTACTTC. Amino acids: CASRRLAGDGEQYF.

The gene calls are TRBV6-6 and TRBJ1-6, with 10 bases identical to TRBD1. V shed 6 bases, J shed 11 bases, and the junction held 4 bases outside the gene matches. CDR1 and CDR2 (germline): MNHNY, SVGAGI (reference sequence). The CDR3 has 13 residues. The DNA for the CDR3 is TGTGCCAGCAGCGGACAGGGGGGACCACCCCTCCACTTT. It translates to CASSGQGGPPLHF.

The chain uses TRBV19 and TRBJ1-5; TRBD1 might be the D (5 bases). The V end lost 7 bases, the J end lost 1 base, and 17 bases lay between the germline ends. In germline, CDR1 is LNHDA, CDR2 SQIVND (reference sequence). This CDR3 is 16 amino acids long. CDR3 nucleotides: TGTGCCAGTACCGGCCCGAGAGCAGGGAGCAATCAGCCCCAGCATTTT. Residues: CASTGPRAGSNQPQHF.

This clone occurred a few times. The CDR3 here is CASSLTARQGSNEQFF. As DNA, the CDR3 is TGTGCCAGCAGCCTAACCGCCCGACAGGGGAGCAATGAGCAGTTCTTC. The rearrangement links TRBV5-6 to TRBJ2-1; 8 bases agree with TRBD1. The CDR3 sequence is 16 residues long. The V gene's germline CDR1 is SGHDT and CDR2 YYEEEE. V lost 4 bases and J lost 6; bases outside the gene matches: 12.